The 18 T cell receptor beta chains below come from one sample, sequenced in a study of CD8+ T cells in alopecia areata. Extracted RNA was reverse transcribed into cDNA, the sequencing template. TCRdb keeps only in-frame clones here, not all; method: immunoSEQ multiplex PCR. The sample records 100,000 to 120,000 clones, around three fifths being singletons. As for treatment: oral pan-JAK inhibitor, 5-10 mg twice daily. The sequencing used CD4+ T cells sorted from blood, collected at week 24, from a patient treated with tofacitinib. These receptors were obtained from a human donor with alopecia areata.

Note on this clone: The sample carries other DNA sequences with the same CDR3. The chain employs TRBV19 and TRBJ1-5; TRBD1 matches at 11 bases. There are 14 residues in the CDR3. V dropped 8 bases and J dropped 4; count of bases not matched to a gene: 4. CDR1 is LNHDA and CDR2 is SQIVND in the germline V gene (reference sequence). DNA for the CDR3: TGTGCCAGTTCCGGGACAGGGGGGAATCAGCCCCAGCATTTT. The encoded protein is CASSGTGGNQPQHF.

V and J are TRBV6-1 and TRBJ1-2; unclear D gene. This CDR3 is built from 12 residues. V lost 4 bases and J lost 6, with 9 bases in between. In germline, CDR1 is MNHNS, CDR2 SASEGT. CDR3 amino acids: CASSATRDGYTF. CDR3 coding DNA: TGTGCCAGCAGTGCTACCCGAGATGGCTACACCTTC.

The sample holds a few counts of this clone. Other DNA sequences in this sample translate to the same CDR3. The V call is TRBV27, the J call TRBJ2-5; D may be TRBD1 (5 bases). The CDR3 runs 13 residues. Germline CDR1 MNHEY, CDR2 SMNVEV (reference sequence). V lost 5 bases, J lost 4 bases, and 11 bases lay in between. The CDR3 DNA sequence: TGTGCCAGCAGTCCCAGGGTTCGAGAGACCCAGTACTTC. This translates into CASSPRVRETQYF.

This clone has only a few counts. The chain uses TRBV7-9 and TRBJ1-1, with TRBD1 matching 7 bases. Germline CDR1 reads SEHNR; CDR2 reads FQNEAQ (reference sequence). This CDR3 has 14 amino acids. V was clipped by 0 bases and J by 5 bases; unmatched bases: 3. The CDR3 region is CASSLAQGGTEAFF. CDR3 in DNA: TGTGCCAGCAGCTTAGCGCAGGGGGGGACTGAAGCTTTCTTT.

This chain links TRBV30 with TRBJ2-5; 8 bases agree with TRBD2. Per germline, CDR1 GTSNPN and CDR2 SVGIG (reference sequence). There are 15 residues in the CDR3. The V segment lost 0 bases and the J segment 5 bases; nucleotides outside the gene matches: 8. This CDR3 reads CAWSVDGGAGETQYF. The CDR3 DNA sequence: TGTGCCTGGAGTGTAGACGGGGGGGCCGGTGAGACCCAGTACTTC.

This chain connects TRBV30 to TRBJ1-5; perhaps TRBD1 as D (5 bases). The CDR3 has 13 residues. V gave up 2 bases and J gave up 3 bases, with 8 bases separating them. Germline V gene data show CDR1 as GTSNPN and CDR2 as SVGIG (reference sequence). CDR3 nucleotides: TGTGCCTGGAGTTATGGGACCAATCAGCCCCAGCATTTT. Amino acid sequence: CAWSYGTNQPQHF.

This clone was seen more than once but under ten times. V gene TRBV10-2 combines with J gene TRBJ2-4, with TRBD2 as a possible D gene (5 bases). The CDR3 contains 13 residues. Germline lookup yields CDR1 WSHSY and CDR2 SAAADI. Trimming left V 4 bases short and J 7 bases short, with 11 bases between. The chain's CDR3 is CASSAGRVNIQYF. The CDR3, as DNA: TGCGCCAGCAGTGCGGGAAGGGTGAACATTCAGTACTTC.

The V and J genes are TRBV11-2 and TRBJ2-7; the match to TRBD1 covers 7 bases. The junction had 9 bases not matched to a gene; V was cut back by 5 bases and J by 5 bases. Germline lookup yields CDR1 SGHAT and CDR2 FQNNGV. The CDR3 has 14 amino acids. The CDR3 spells CASSPMDRFDEQYF. For the CDR3, the DNA is TGTGCCAGCAGCCCCATGGACAGGTTCGACGAGCAGTACTTC.

This clone occurred a few times. The chain carries TRBV7-9 and TRBJ2-5; 11 nucleotides line up with TRBD2. The germline gives CDR1 SEHNR, CDR2 FQNEAQ (reference sequence). J was trimmed by 4 bases and V by 2 bases; bases with no gene match: 0. The CDR3 consists of 14 residues. The chain's CDR3 is CASSLTSGGETQYF. CDR3 coding DNA: TGTGCCAGCAGCTTAACTAGCGGGGGAGAGACCCAGTACTTC.

This chain joins TRBV6-6 and TRBJ2-7; 8 bases are shared with TRBD1. The germline CDR1 and CDR2 sequences are MNHNY and SVGAGI (reference sequence). The V gene end was trimmed by 8 bases and the J gene end by 4 bases; junction bases not matched to a gene: 10. This CDR3 contains 14 residues. The CDR3: CASRGGQGTYEQYF. CDR3 in DNA: TGTGCCAGCCGAGGCGGACAGGGAACATACGAGCAGTACTTC.

This clone occurred a few times. Other DNA sequences within the sample encode an identical CDR3. The chain employs TRBV4-3 and TRBJ2-3; D is unresolved. Germline loops: CDR1 LGHNA, CDR2 YSLEER. The length of the CDR3 is 13 residues. The V gene lost 1 base and the J gene lost 3 bases, with 5 bases spanning the gap. CDR3 nucleotides: TGCGCCAGCAGCCAAGGTTTGACAGATACGCAGTATTTT. It translates to CASSQGLTDTQYF.

The CDR3 loop is CASSQDGIRGTEAFF. The CDR3 nucleotides read TGCGCCAGCAGCCAAGATGGTATTCGGGGCACTGAAGCTTTCTTT. This sequence joins TRBV4-1 and TRBJ1-1; D call uncertain. Looked up from germline, CDR1 is MGHRA and CDR2 is YSYEKL. Deletions cut 0 bases from V and 4 bases from J, with 12 bases between. CDR3 length: 15 amino acids.

This clone has a handful of counts. The chain links TRBV10-3 to TRBJ2-3; 9 nucleotides match TRBD2. CDR1 and CDR2 (germline): ENHRY, SYGVKD. V was clipped by 3 bases and J by 3 bases; unmatched bases: 7. This CDR3 is 16 amino acids long. The CDR3 reads CAISDWQRGETDTQYF. The CDR3 nucleotides are TGTGCCATCAGTGACTGGCAGCGGGGGGAAACAGATACGCAGTATTTT.

The rearrangement links TRBV18 to TRBJ1-5; D not certain. The CDR3 extends over 14 amino acids. Trimming took 3 bases from V and 10 from J, leaving 16 bases between them. Per germline, CDR1 KGHSH and CDR2 LQKENI. The CDR3 sequence: CASSPEQVASPQHF. Here the CDR3 DNA reads TGTGCCAGCTCACCGGAGCAGGTCGCTTCACCCCAGCATTTT.

The rearrangement links TRBV20-1 to TRBJ1-2; D may be TRBD1 (5 bases). Trimming took off 6 bases at V and 6 bases at J, with 11 bases between the two ends. In germline, CDR1 is DFQATT, CDR2 SNEGSKA (reference sequence). CDR3 length: 11 amino acids. CDR3 sequence reads: CSANRGDGYTF. The CDR3 region has the DNA TGCAGTGCCAACCGAGGGGATGGCTACACCTTC.

The V gene is TRBV7-9, the J gene TRBJ2-7; 9 bases are shared with TRBD1. Per the germline V gene, CDR1 is SEHNR and CDR2 is FQNEAQ (reference sequence). This CDR3 is 15 amino acids long. The ends lost 4 bases at V and 5 bases at J; junction bases unmatched: 9. CDR3 sequence reads: CASSSRDRDRDEQYF. The CDR3 nucleotides read TGTGCCAGCAGCTCCCGGGACAGGGACCGGGACGAGCAGTACTTC.

This clone came up a few times. V and J are TRBV2 and TRBJ2-1; the match to TRBD2 covers 10 bases. The CDR3 length is 15 residues. Germline-derived CDR1 and CDR2 are SNHLY and FYNNEI. With V trimmed by 5 bases and J by 2 bases, 3 bases remained unmatched. The CDR3: CASSSTSGAYNEQFF. CDR3 bases: TGTGCCAGCAGTTCTACTAGCGGGGCCTACAATGAGCAGTTCTTC.

This clone was counted between two and nine times. The V gene is TRBV29-1, the J gene TRBJ2-5; possible D gene TRBD1, 6 bases. V lost 8 bases and J 1 base, leaving 11 bases between the germline ends. The CDR3 is made up of 12 amino acids. In germline, CDR1 is SQVTM, CDR2 ANQGSEA. The DNA of the CDR3 is TGCAGCACCGGACAGTTCCAAGAGACCCAGTACTTC. Amino acids: CSTGQFQETQYF. The full variable domain, rest sourced from reference TRBV29-1 and TRBJ2-5, is SAVISQKPSRDICQRGTSLTIQCQVDSQVTMMFWYRQQPGQSLTLIATANQGSEATYESGFVIDKFPISRPNLTFSTLTVSNMSPEDSSIYLCSTGQFQETQYFGPGTRLLVL.